The clone carrying this T cell receptor beta chain came up many times. Antigen unknown. The data originate from a study of CD8 T cells in ankylosing spondylitis. Whole-study findings and limits: Reports of some motif variants in reactive arthritis synovial fluid and blood predate this one. Clones linked to disease were reported to show significant enrichment in matched ankylosing spondylitis synovial fluid.

Germline V gene lookup returns CDR1 DFQATT and CDR2 SNEGSKA (reference sequence). The CDR3 runs to 16 residues. V was shortened by 6 bases and J by 2 bases, with 21 bases between the two germline ends. Via MiXCR, TCRdb re-called the 5' RACE reads, giving one row per CDR3 protein. The profile shows roughly 130,000 distinct CDR3 sequences, approximately 14% of them singletons. The receptor was derived from a female donor with ankylosing spondylitis or in good health (not recorded which). The specimen sequenced was blood, either unsorted or a sorted T cell fraction (not recorded which). The V call is TRBV20-1, the J call TRBJ2-3; perhaps TRBD2 as D (5 bases). The CDR3: CSADGFSGTLTDTQYF. The CDR3 region has the DNA TGCAGTGCCGACGGCTTCAGCGGAACCCTCACAGATACGCAGTATTTT.